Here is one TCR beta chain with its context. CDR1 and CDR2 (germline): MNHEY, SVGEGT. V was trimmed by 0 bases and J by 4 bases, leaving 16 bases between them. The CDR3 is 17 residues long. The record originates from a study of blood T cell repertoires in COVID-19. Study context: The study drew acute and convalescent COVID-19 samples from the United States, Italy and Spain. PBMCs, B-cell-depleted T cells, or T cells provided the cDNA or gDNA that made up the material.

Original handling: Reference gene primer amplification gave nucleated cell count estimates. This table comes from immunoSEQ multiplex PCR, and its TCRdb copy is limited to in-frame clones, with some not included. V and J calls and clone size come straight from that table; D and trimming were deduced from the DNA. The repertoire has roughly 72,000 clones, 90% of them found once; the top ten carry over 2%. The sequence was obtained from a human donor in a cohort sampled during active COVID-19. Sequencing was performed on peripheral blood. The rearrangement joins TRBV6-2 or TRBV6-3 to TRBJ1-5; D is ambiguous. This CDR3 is CASSYSNAGKRNQPQHF. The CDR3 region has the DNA TGTGCCAGCAGTTACTCGAATGCGGGGAAAAGGAATCAGCCCCAGCATTTT.